The T cell receptor (beta chain) described here comes from a study of blood T cell repertoires in COVID-19. Across the study: Material from acute and convalescent COVID-19 was sourced from the United States, Italy and Spain.

This clone was seen only a few times. Per the original methods: Reference gene primers were amplified, and this amplification served to estimate nucleated cell counts. Here immunoSEQ multiplex PCR was the method, and the copy in TCRdb shows in-frame clones only, minus some. That table supplies the V and J calls and clone size; D and trimming were determined from the DNA. The table lists about 160,000 clones, 70% to 90% of them singletons. The material sequenced was peripheral blood. The TCR comes from a man between 60 and 75 years old with acute or convalescent COVID-19.

CDR3 sequence reads: CASSLLGTGATEAFF. The DNA of the CDR3 is TGTGCCAGCTCACTACTCGGGACAGGGGCCACTGAAGCTTTCTTT. The V and J genes are TRBV18 and TRBJ1-1; 10 nucleotides line up with TRBD1. V was clipped by 4 bases and J by 4 bases; unmatched bases: 6. The CDR3 is 15 amino acids. Per germline, CDR1 KGHSH and CDR2 LQKENI.